A single sample gave rise to the 9 T cell receptor beta chains below, sequenced in a study of radiotherapy plus CTLA-4 blockade in lung cancer. Sequencing used immunoSEQ multiplex PCR; TCRdb keeps in-frame clones, though not all of them. Here the sample spans some 35,000 clones, 75% to 90% being singletons. Specimen: peripheral blood, collected from a patient treated with radiotherapy plus ipilimumab. Receptors originate from a human donor with non-small cell lung cancer who had stable disease on radiotherapy plus ipilimumab.

This clone came up a few times. The rearrangement joins TRBV7-9 to TRBJ2-3, with 8 bases lining up with TRBD1. CDR1 is SEHNR, CDR2 FQNEAQ, per germline (reference sequence). The CDR3 extends over 14 amino acids. Unmatched junction bases numbered 0, after V lost 3 bases and J lost 1 base. The CDR3 DNA reads TGTGCCAGCAGCTTGACAGGGGGCACAGATACGCAGTATTTT. Translated: CASSLTGGTDTQYF. The full variable domain, rest sourced from reference TRBV7-9 and TRBJ2-3, is DTGVSQNPRHKITKRGQNVTFRCDPISEHNRLYWYRQTLGQGPEFLTYFQNEAQLEKSRLLSDRFSAERPKGSFSTLEIQRTEQGDSAMYLCASSLTGGTDTQYFGPGTRLTVL.

The CDR3 reads CASSSSEAGTQYF. As DNA, the CDR3 is TGTGCCAGCAGCTCGTCCGAGGCGGGCACGCAGTATTTT. The chain employs TRBV11-2 and TRBJ2-3; possibly TRBD2 for D (5 bases). Trimming took 4 bases from V and 9 from J, leaving 14 bases between them. The CDR3 has 13 amino acids. The germline gives CDR1 SGHAT, CDR2 FQNNGV.

Here the CDR3 reads CASKRDRQNTEAFF. The CDR3 nucleotides read TGTGCCAGCAAACGGGACAGACAAAACACTGAAGCTTTCTTT. This chain connects TRBV6-5 to TRBJ1-1, with 7 bases identical to TRBD1. V dropped 7 bases and J dropped 2; count of bases not matched to a gene: 7. Germline lookup yields CDR1 MNHEY and CDR2 SVGAGI. The CDR3 has 14 residues.

The chain uses TRBV2 and TRBJ2-2; 8 bases match TRBD1. V lost 3 bases, J lost 6 bases, and 3 bases stayed unmatched. Germline V lookup: CDR1 SNHLY, CDR2 FYNNEI. This CDR3 has 14 residues. CDR3 sequence: CASSDFRGPGELFF. The CDR3 DNA is TGTGCCAGCAGTGACTTCAGGGGGCCCGGGGAGCTGTTTTTT.

V usage is TRBV18 and J usage is TRBJ1-4; possibly TRBD1 for D (5 bases). The CDR3 sequence is 16 residues long. Trimming removed 3 bases at V and 0 bases at J, with 11 bases between. In germline, CDR1 is KGHSH, CDR2 LQKENI. For the CDR3, the DNA is TGTGCCAGCTCACCGAACCCGACAGCAACTAATGAAAAACTGTTTTTT. It yields the protein CASSPNPTATNEKLFF.

This clone came up once. The V call is TRBV28, the J call TRBJ2-2, with 8 bases identical to TRBD2. The V segment lost 3 bases and the J segment 1 base; nucleotides outside the gene matches: 4. The CDR3 is 16 residues long. Per germline, CDR1 MDHEN and CDR2 SYDVKM. The CDR3 sequence: CASSFESGGNTGELFF. CDR3 coding DNA: TGTGCCAGCAGTTTTGAAAGCGGGGGGAACACCGGGGAGCTGTTTTTT.

The rearrangement links TRBV5-4 to TRBJ2-2; maybe TRBD1 (5 bases). Germline V CDR1 and CDR2: SGHNT, YYREEE (reference sequence). This CDR3 comprises 14 residues. Trimming pared 0 bases from V and 4 bases from J, leaving 7 bases between. CDR3 DNA: TGTGCCAGCAGCTTGGGACAGTCCACCGGGGAGCTGTTTTTT. It is translated as CASSLGQSTGELFF.

This chain uses TRBV5-6 with TRBJ2-1; the D is unclear. The CDR3 loop spans 15 amino acids. Per the germline V gene, CDR1 is SGHDT and CDR2 is YYEEEE. The V and J ends lost 4 bases and 0 bases respectively, with 11 bases between them. The CDR3 DNA reads TGTGCCAGCAGCCCATCTCTGAGCTCCTACAATGAGCAGTTCTTC. Its translation: CASSPSLSSYNEQFF.

The chain combines TRBV2 with TRBJ2-1; perhaps TRBD1 as D (6 bases). CDR3 length: 15 amino acids. V lost 3 bases, J lost 7 bases, and 16 bases lay in between. CDR1 is SNHLY, CDR2 FYNNEI, per germline. CDR3 DNA: TGTGCCAGCAGTGAGGTCGGGGCAGGGGTGAATGAGCAGTTCTTC. Its translation: CASSEVGAGVNEQFF.